The clone carrying this T cell receptor (beta chain) was seen many times. Source study methods: Estimation of nucleated cell counts relied on the amplification of reference gene primers. Sequencing used immunoSEQ multiplex PCR; TCRdb keeps in-frame clones, though not all of them. V and J calls and clone size are given by that table; D and trimming were obtained from the DNA. The sample consists of hundreds of thousands of clones, about nine tenths of them appearing once. These data belong to a study of blood T cell repertoires in COVID-19. Whole-study context: Sample material is recorded as cDNA or gDNA derived from T cells, B-cell-depleted T cells, or PBMCs.

The V end was cut by 8 bases, the J end by 7 bases, with 14 bases between. Germline values: CDR1 SNHLY, CDR2 FYNNEI. There are 12 residues in the CDR3. The TCR comes from a young woman with COVID-19, enrolled during active disease. The sample consisted of peripheral blood. The J gene is TRBJ2-5, the V gene TRBV2, with D possibly matching TRBD2 (5 bases). CDR3 region: CASADRSGTQYF. In DNA, the CDR3 is TGTGCCAGCGCCGACCGAAGCGGGACCCAGTACTTC.